One sample yielded the 11 T cell receptor beta chains listed below, sequenced in a study of blood T cell repertoires in COVID-19. Measured with immunoSEQ multiplex PCR; TCRdb has only the in-frame clones, and not every one. This sample carries under 250,000 clones, 80% to 90% of them seen once, and the ten largest clones take 3.5%. Material for sequencing was PBMCs or T cells enriched from blood (not recorded which). All receptors come from a woman between 18 and 30 years old in a cohort exposed to, infected with or recovered from COVID-19 (not recorded which).

This chain connects TRBV3-1 (or the pseudogene TRBV3-2) to TRBJ2-1; 7 bases align to TRBD2. CDR1 and CDR2 (germline): LGHDT, YNNKEL (reference sequence). This CDR3 spans 17 amino acids. After removal of 0 bases from V and 0 bases from J, the junction contained 5 bases not matched to a gene. In DNA, the CDR3 is TGTGCCAGCAGCCAAGATCCAGCGGGGACCTCCTACAATGAGCAGTTCTTC. Protein sequence: CASSQDPAGTSYNEQFF.

This sequence joins TRBV2 and TRBJ1-4; no clear D. In germline, CDR1 is SNHLY, CDR2 FYNNEI. V lost 3 bases and J lost 8, with 7 bases in between. The CDR3 covers 12 residues. The CDR3 sequence is CASSDPGEKLFF. In nucleotides, the CDR3 is TGTGCCAGCAGTGATCCGGGGGAAAAACTGTTTTTT.

The chain combines TRBV24-1 with TRBJ2-1, with D possibly being TRBD1 (5 bases). CDR3 length: 17 amino acids. Germline values: CDR1 KGHDR, CDR2 SFDVKD. Trimming removed 3 bases from V and 0 bases from J, with 14 bases in between. The CDR3 here is CATSDTPDQGSYNEQFF. As DNA, the CDR3 is TGTGCCACCAGTGATACTCCGGACCAGGGCTCCTACAATGAGCAGTTCTTC.

J is TRBJ2-7 and V is TRBV11-2, with D tentatively TRBD2 (5 bases). V lost 5 bases and J lost 3, with 11 bases in between. Germline CDR1 is SGHAT and CDR2 is FQNNGV. The CDR3 extends over 13 amino acids. The chain's CDR3 is CASSQGLRYEQYF. CDR3 bases: TGTGCCAGCAGCCAAGGACTCCGCTACGAGCAGTACTTC. The full variable domain, with the rest looked up from reference TRBV11-2 and TRBJ2-7, is EAGVAQSPRYKIIEKRQSVAFWCNPISGHATLYWYQQILGQGPKLLIQFQNNGVVDDSQLPKDRFSAERLKGVDSTLKIQPAKLEDSAVYLCASSQGLRYEQYFGPGTRLTVT.

This rearrangement joins TRBV3-1 (or the pseudogene TRBV3-2) to TRBJ2-5, with D unresolved. Between the trimmed V and J ends, which lost 6 bases and 6 bases, there was a span of 17 bases. The CDR3 runs 14 residues. Germline CDR1 LGHDT, CDR2 YNNKEL (reference sequence). The CDR3 sequence is CASSPPGGRQTQYF. The CDR3 bases are TGTGCCAGCAGTCCCCCCGGCGGTAGACAGACCCAGTACTTC.

The chain carries TRBV15 and TRBJ2-1, with D hard to call. Germline lookup yields CDR1 LNHNV and CDR2 YYDKDF (reference sequence). Trimming removed 3 bases at V and 4 bases at J, with 19 bases between. The CDR3 covers 17 residues. CDR3 sequence reads: CATSRTRGHSEYNEQFF. The DNA for the CDR3 is TGTGCCACCAGCAGGACCCGCGGTCACTCTGAGTACAATGAGCAGTTCTTC.

This chain connects TRBV28 to TRBJ2-7; D is undetermined. Trimming removed 6 bases at V and 7 bases at J, with 13 bases between. The germline CDR1 and CDR2 sequences are MDHEN and SYDVKM. This CDR3 has 12 residues. As DNA, the CDR3 is TGTGCCAGCAGCCTAGTGGGTAGGGAGCAGTACTTC. Translated: CASSLVGREQYF. The entire variable domain, with the rest obtained from reference TRBV28 and TRBJ2-7, is as follows: DVKVTQSSRYLVKRTGEKVFLECVQDMDHENMFWYRQDPGLGLRLIYFSYDVKMKEKGDIPEGYSVSREKKERFSLILESASTNQTSMYLCASSLVGREQYFGPGTRLTVT.

The chain uses TRBV7-2 and TRBJ2-6, with TRBD2 matching over 8 bases. The CDR3 covers 16 residues. The germline V gene encodes CDR1 SGHTA and CDR2 FQGNSA. With 4 bases clipped from V and 1 base from J, the junction kept 3 bases outside the gene matches. The CDR3 spells CASSSRGGSGANVLTF. The CDR3 bases are TGTGCCAGCAGCTCCCGGGGGGGGTCTGGGGCCAACGTCCTGACTTTC.

The rearrangement joins TRBV12-2 to TRBJ2-7; the DNA was not used to check the table's D call, TRBD2. TRBV12-2 counts as a pseudogene. The CDR3 length is 15 residues. In DNA form, the CDR3 reads TGTGCAAGTCGCTTAGGGAGGGAAGAAGGATACGAGCAGTACTTC. Protein sequence: CASRLGREEGYEQYF.

The J gene is TRBJ2-1, the V gene TRBV7-2, with 8 positions matching TRBD1. Germline CDR1 reads SGHTA; CDR2 reads FQGNSA. The CDR3 has 17 amino acids. With V trimmed by 0 bases and J by 5 bases, 9 bases remained unmatched. The CDR3 nucleotides are TGTGCCAGCAGCTTAGCGCTAGGGCAGGGGGCCCACAATGAGCAGTTCTTC. This sequence encodes CASSLALGQGAHNEQFF.

The chain uses TRBV11-1 and TRBJ1-3; D possibly corresponds to TRBD1 (5 bases). The CDR3 has 14 amino acids. The germline V gene encodes CDR1 SGHAT and CDR2 FQDESV (reference sequence). V lost 5 bases to trimming and J lost 0 bases, with 8 bases between them. The CDR3 spells CASSQQDSGNTIYF. DNA of the CDR3: TGTGCCAGCAGCCAACAGGACTCTGGAAACACCATATATTTT.